What follows are 22 T cell receptor beta chains derived from one specimen sequenced in a study of blood T cell repertoires in COVID-19. The protocol was immunoSEQ multiplex PCR, while the TCRdb copy is restricted to in-frame clones and leaves out a portion. The sample contains under 40,000 clones, about 89% of which appear only once. Sequencing was carried out using peripheral blood. These receptors were taken from a human donor in a cohort sampled during active COVID-19.

The rearrangement joins TRBV18 to TRBJ2-5, with TRBD1 matching 7 bases. The CDR3 spans 14 residues. CDR1 KGHSH and CDR2 LQKENI come from the germline V gene. V lost 3 bases, J lost 2 bases, and 3 bases stayed unmatched. CDR3 residues: CASSPPGQQETQYF. The CDR3 DNA is TGTGCCAGCTCACCGCCGGGACAGCAAGAGACCCAGTACTTC. The full variable domain, completed using reference TRBV18 and TRBJ2-5, is NAGVMQNPRHLVRRRGQEARLRCSPMKGHSHVYWYRQLPEEGLKFMVYLQKENIIDESGMPKERFSAEFPKEGPSILRIQQVVRGDSAAYFCASSPPGQQETQYFGPGTRLLVL.

The V call is TRBV30, the J call TRBJ2-5, with D tentatively TRBD1 (5 bases). Germline V lookup: CDR1 GTSNPN, CDR2 SVGIG (reference sequence). There are 15 residues in the CDR3. The V end lost 4 bases, the J end lost 5 bases, and 20 bases lay between the germline ends. CDR3: CAWNPPTRAGETQYF. CDR3 in DNA: TGTGCCTGGAACCCTCCGACCAGGGCCGGGGAGACCCAGTACTTC.

This clone was observed once. The chain couples TRBV9 to TRBJ1-1; 8 bases are shared with TRBD1. Germline CDR1 and CDR2: SGDLS and YYNGEE. V lost 3 bases to trimming and J lost 2 bases; unmatched junction nucleotides: 3. CDR3 length: 14 amino acids. CDR3 DNA: TGTGCCAGCAGCGCTACAGGGGGTAACACTGAAGCTTTCTTT. Its translation is CASSATGGNTEAFF.

The V call is TRBV5-1, the J call TRBJ2-1; D may be TRBD1 (6 bases). Germline V gene lookup returns CDR1 SGHRS and CDR2 YFSETQ. Between the trimmed V and J ends, which lost 4 bases and 5 bases, there was a span of 16 bases. The CDR3 runs to 15 residues. CDR3 nucleotides: TGCGCCAGCAGCAAGGGACAACTTCTTGACAATGAGCAGTTCTTC. This sequence encodes CASSKGQLLDNEQFF.

DNA for the CDR3: TGTGCCAGCAGCTTGGGCGGGACTCTCTACGAGCAGTACTTC. This codes for CASSLGGTLYEQYF. The chain links TRBV5-8 to TRBJ2-7; weak D call: TRBD2 (6 bases). Germline CDR1 SGHTS, CDR2 YDEGEE. V lost 0 bases, J lost 3 bases, and 10 bases lay in between. This CDR3 spans 14 amino acids.

The chain employs TRBV30 and TRBJ2-1, with TRBD2 matching over 7 bases. The CDR3 covers 17 residues. V was clipped by 2 bases and J by 5 bases; unmatched bases: 15. The germline gives CDR1 GTSNPN, CDR2 SVGIG (reference sequence). The CDR3 sequence is CAWSLSRGSLWNNEQFF. CDR3 bases: TGTGCCTGGAGTCTCAGTCGCGGGAGCCTGTGGAACAATGAGCAGTTCTTC.

The chain uses TRBV9 and TRBJ2-7; 8 nucleotides line up with TRBD2. The CDR3 sequence is 14 residues long. V shed 4 bases and J 2 bases; nucleotides not matched to a gene: 5. Germline V CDR1 and CDR2: SGDLS, YYNGEE. The CDR3 coding sequence is TGTGCCAGCAGCCCTACTAGCGGAGCCTACGAGCAGTACTTC. Protein: CASSPTSGAYEQYF.

This clone was seen once. The V and J genes are TRBV6-2 or TRBV6-3 and TRBJ1-5; D is ambiguous. The V and J ends lost 2 bases and 7 bases respectively, with 15 bases between them. The CDR3 loop spans 15 amino acids. Germline V gives CDR1 MNHEY, CDR2 SVGEGT. The CDR3 is CASSYRGNGIQPQHF. CDR3 coding DNA: TGTGCCAGCAGTTACAGAGGGAATGGAATCCAGCCCCAGCATTTT.

The gene calls are TRBV7-9 and TRBJ2-7; TRBD1 might be the D (5 bases). CDR1 is SEHNR, CDR2 FQNEAQ, per germline (reference sequence). The CDR3 consists of 14 residues. V lost 2 bases, J lost 7 bases, and 15 bases lay in between. DNA for the CDR3: TGTGCCAGCAGCTTATCAGGGTTATTGGGGGAGCAGTACTTC. As protein: CASSLSGLLGEQYF.

The rearrangement uses TRBV6-5 and TRBJ1-3; D is perhaps TRBD1 (6 bases). This CDR3 comprises 14 residues. V was trimmed by 4 bases and J by 3 bases, leaving 10 bases between them. CDR1 is MNHEY, CDR2 SVGAGI, per germline. The CDR3: CASSLAGDGNTIYF. CDR3 in DNA: TGTGCCAGCAGTTTGGCAGGGGATGGAAACACCATATATTTT.

The DNA for the CDR3 is TGCGCCAGCAGCCCTCAAGCCGGACAGCACTACGAGCAGTACTTC. This sequence encodes CASSPQAGQHYEQYF. This chain uses TRBV5-1 with TRBJ2-7, with D maybe TRBD1 (6 bases). The germline V gene encodes CDR1 SGHRS and CDR2 YFSETQ. V lost 4 bases, J lost 3 bases, and 17 bases lay in between. The CDR3 extends over 15 amino acids.

This chain's CDR3 is CASSSIRGPYEQYF. DNA for the CDR3: TGTGCCAGCAGCTCCATCAGGGGGCCCTACGAGCAGTACTTC. The rearrangement joins TRBV7-2 to TRBJ2-7; 8 bases are shared with TRBD1. The germline CDR1 and CDR2 sequences are SGHTA and FQGNSA. After removal of 4 bases from V and 2 bases from J, the junction contained 4 bases not matched to a gene. CDR3 size: 14 residues. Drawing the rest from reference TRBV7-2 and TRBJ2-7, the complete variable domain is GAGVSQSPSNKVTEKGKDVELRCDPISGHTALYWYRQSLGQGLEFLIYFQGNSAPDKSGLPSDRFSAERTGGSVSTLTIQRTQQEDSAVYLCASSSIRGPYEQYFGPGTRLTVT.

This chain links TRBV6-6 with TRBJ2-1; tentatively, D is TRBD1 (5 bases). This CDR3 spans 12 amino acids. Germline V gene sequence: CDR1 MNHNY, CDR2 SVGAGI (reference sequence). V lost 5 bases and J lost 13, with 15 bases in between. The DNA for the CDR3 is TGTGCCAGCAGTGAGGACAATTGGGATCAGTTCTTC. This translates into CASSEDNWDQFF.

This chain links TRBV7-9 with TRBJ1-1; possibly TRBD1 for D (6 bases). Germline-derived CDR1 and CDR2 are SEHNR and FQNEAQ (reference sequence). This CDR3 is 14 amino acids long. V dropped 1 base and J dropped 7 bases, with 13 bases sitting between them. CDR3 DNA sequence: TGTGCCAGCAGCTTAGAGACAGGAGTGGGTGAAGCTTTCTTT. It encodes CASSLETGVGEAFF.

This chain joins TRBV3-1 (or the pseudogene TRBV3-2) and TRBJ2-7; D is possibly TRBD2 (5 bases). Germline assignment: CDR1 LGHDT and CDR2 YNNKEL (reference sequence). This CDR3 spans 14 amino acids. The germline V and J ends were trimmed by 1 base and 5 bases, with 12 bases remaining between them. As DNA, the CDR3 is TGTGCCAGCAGCCAAGTTCTAGGGAGCAACGAGCAGTACTTC. Protein product: CASSQVLGSNEQYF.

The V and J genes are TRBV20-1 and TRBJ1-5; 7 bases line up with TRBD1. This CDR3 is 13 amino acids long. CDR1 and CDR2 from the germline V gene are DFQATT and SNEGSKA (reference sequence). Trimming cost V 3 bases and J 4 bases; bases outside gene matches: 3. The CDR3 sequence: CSASQGVNQPQHF. The CDR3 DNA sequence: TGCAGTGCTAGTCAGGGGGTAAATCAGCCCCAGCATTTT.

This clone was seen a handful of times. This chain links TRBV24-1 with TRBJ2-7, with 9 bases that match TRBD1. CDR1 is KGHDR and CDR2 is SFDVKD in the germline V gene. The J segment lost 5 bases and the V segment lost 4 bases, leaving 8 bases of the junction unmatched. The CDR3 loop spans 15 amino acids. CDR3 nucleotide sequence: TGTGCCACCAGTGACGAAACAGGGGGCGCGGACGAGCAGTACTTC. Protein sequence: CATSDETGGADEQYF.

The rearrangement uses TRBV5-1 and TRBJ2-5; TRBD2 might be the D (7 bases). Germline lookup yields CDR1 SGHRS and CDR2 YFSETQ. CDR3 size: 14 residues. Trimming took 2 bases from V and 2 from J, leaving 10 bases between them. The chain's CDR3 is CASSFGGTQETQYF. CDR3 coding DNA: TGCGCCAGCAGCTTCGGGGGGACACAAGAGACCCAGTACTTC.

The chain is built from TRBV24-1 and TRBJ2-7, with 13 bases aligning to TRBD2. V was pared by 3 bases and J by 5 bases, with 3 bases of the junction left unmatched. In germline, CDR1 is KGHDR, CDR2 SFDVKD. The CDR3 runs 15 residues. The DNA for the CDR3 is TGTGCCACCAGTGATCCCGGGACTAGCGGGGACGAGCAGTACTTC. Protein sequence: CATSDPGTSGDEQYF.

The CDR3 here is CSVQPGQVISNQPQHF. The CDR3 nucleotides are TGCAGCGTTCAACCGGGACAGGTTATTAGCAATCAGCCCCAGCATTTT. The rearrangement links TRBV29-1 to TRBJ1-5; 8 nucleotides line up with TRBD1. The CDR3 loop spans 16 amino acids. Germline trimming cut 5 bases from V and 0 bases from J; bases unmatched to any gene: 9. The V gene's germline CDR1 is SQVTM and CDR2 ANQGSEA.

The chain employs TRBV5-4 and TRBJ2-5; 8 nucleotides agree with TRBD1. Germline V CDR1 and CDR2: SGHNT, YYREEE (reference sequence). V was clipped by 5 bases and J by 3 bases; unmatched bases: 9. The CDR3 has 15 amino acids. CDR3 DNA sequence: TGTGCCAGCAGTCTATCAGGGGGCAGAGAAGAGACCCAGTACTTC. It is translated as CASSLSGGREETQYF.

V and J are TRBV28 and TRBJ2-1; D is possibly TRBD2 (5 bases). Trimming removed 3 bases from V and 9 bases from J, with 9 bases in between. Germline-derived CDR1 and CDR2 are MDHEN and SYDVKM. CDR3 length: 12 amino acids. The chain's CDR3 is CASSLRESEQFF. CDR3 DNA sequence: TGTGCCAGCAGTTTGAGGGAGAGTGAGCAGTTCTTC.